These 17 T cell receptor beta chains share one sample of origin, sequenced in a study of CD8 T cells in Susac syndrome. Random hexamers were used to reverse transcribe the RNA input (about 0.5 to 1 ug). TCRdb fed the immunoSEQ multiplex PCR reads into MiXCR, producing one record per CDR3 protein. This sample has about 150,000 distinct CDR3 sequences, with 95% to 96% found just once. The sequencing sample was made of CD8+ T cells from PBMCs. These receptors were obtained from a human donor with multiple sclerosis.

The rearrangement links TRBV7-9 to TRBJ2-5; D is tentatively TRBD1 or TRBD2 (5 bases each). The CDR3 is made up of 13 amino acids. Germline values: CDR1 SEHNR, CDR2 FQNEAQ (reference sequence). V shed 6 bases and J shed 2 bases, with 10 bases lying between them. The CDR3 DNA reads as TGTGCCAGCAGGGGGGACCTACAAGAGACCCAGTACTTC. This codes for CASRGDLQETQYF.

V gene TRBV5-6 combines with J gene TRBJ1-1; D gene uncertain. Germline V CDR1 and CDR2: SGHDT, YYEEEE. The CDR3 is 12 amino acids. Trimming cost V 3 bases and J 3 bases, with 6 bases left between them. The CDR3 loop reads CASSWDDTEAFF. In DNA, the CDR3 is TGTGCCAGCAGCTGGGATGACACTGAAGCTTTCTTT.

CDR3 coding DNA: TGCAGCGTTGAAGAACCACAGGGGGTCTACGAGCAGTACTTC. Translating gives CSVEEPQGVYEQYF. V gene TRBV29-1 combines with J gene TRBJ2-7, with 8 bases aligning to TRBD1. From germline, CDR1 is SQVTM and CDR2 ANQGSEA. This CDR3 comprises 14 residues. Losses at the gene ends were 0 bases for V and 3 bases for J; bases not matched to a gene: 4.

This CDR3 reads CASSVEGAGYNEQFF. CDR3 bases: TGTGCCAGCAGCGTAGAGGGAGCGGGGTACAATGAGCAGTTCTTC. The rearrangement links TRBV9 to TRBJ2-1, with 7 bases identical to TRBD2. The V segment lost 0 bases and the J segment 4 bases; nucleotides outside the gene matches: 4. Germline loops: CDR1 SGDLS, CDR2 YYNGEE. This CDR3 region has 15 residues.

This clonotype was seen a single time. The chain recombines TRBV27 with TRBJ2-7, with 8 bases aligning to TRBD2. Germline V gene sequence: CDR1 MNHEY, CDR2 SMNVEV (reference sequence). The junction had 6 bases not matched to a gene; V was cut back by 5 bases and J by 3 bases. This CDR3 comprises 14 residues. CDR3 amino acids: CASSRTSPDYEQYF. In DNA form, the CDR3 reads TGTGCCAGCAGTAGGACTAGCCCTGACTACGAGCAGTACTTC.

This chain joins TRBV2 and TRBJ2-5; no clear D gene. There are 11 residues in the CDR3. CDR1 and CDR2 from the germline V gene are SNHLY and FYNNEI. Trimming removed 1 base from V and 5 bases from J, with 2 bases in between. The CDR3 DNA follows: TGTGCCAGCAGTGAAGGGGAGACCCAGTACTTC. Its translation is CASSEGETQYF. The variable domain in full, completed from reference TRBV2 and TRBJ2-5, reads EPEVTQTPSHQVTQMGQEVILRCVPISNHLYFYWYRQILGQKVEFLVSFYNNEISEKSEIFDDQFSVERPDGSNFTLKIRSTKLEDSAMYFCASSEGETQYFGPGTRLLVL.

The rearrangement links TRBV5-6 to TRBJ2-7, with TRBD1 matching 7 bases. The CDR3 covers 14 residues. The germline gives CDR1 SGHDT, CDR2 YYEEEE. V lost 3 bases, J lost 2 bases, and 5 bases stayed unmatched. DNA for the CDR3: TGTGCCAGCAGCTACAGGGGAATAGCCTACGAGCAGTACGTC. Encoded protein: CASSYRGIAYEQYV.

This clonotype was seen a single time. The J gene is TRBJ2-1, the V gene TRBV20-1; TRBD2 matches 15 bases. Trimming took 1 base from V and 5 from J; bases not matched to a gene: 9. CDR1 and CDR2 from the germline V gene are DFQATT and SNEGSKA (reference sequence). The CDR3 spans 18 residues. CDR3 in amino acids: CSARVAGTSGGFNNEQFF. CDR3 sequence (DNA): TGCAGTGCTAGAGTCGCTGGGACTAGCGGGGGGTTCAACAATGAGCAGTTCTTC.

The genes are TRBV30 and TRBJ1-2; D is unresolved. CDR3 size: 13 residues. Trimming cost V 0 bases and J 2 bases, with 7 bases left between them. The germline CDR1 and CDR2 sequences are GTSNPN and SVGIG (reference sequence). Here the CDR3 reads CAWSVVKNYGYTF. The CDR3 region has the DNA TGTGCCTGGAGTGTGGTAAAGAACTATGGCTACACCTTC.

The V and J genes are TRBV29-1 and TRBJ1-5, with 10 bases fitting TRBD1. Germline V gene sequence: CDR1 SQVTM, CDR2 ANQGSEA. Unmatched junction bases numbered 6, after V lost 5 bases and J lost 8 bases. The CDR3 totals 13 residues. This CDR3 is CSVRGQGQEPQHF. The DNA for the CDR3 is TGCAGCGTTCGGGGACAGGGGCAGGAGCCCCAGCATTTT.

The chain recombines TRBV7-6 with TRBJ2-7, with unresolved D. V lost 6 bases and J lost 2, with 11 bases in between. This CDR3 region has 13 residues. From germline, CDR1 is SGHVS and CDR2 FNYEAQ. The CDR3 is CASSYQAPYEQYF. DNA for the CDR3: TGTGCCAGCAGTTACCAGGCGCCCTACGAGCAGTACTTC.

The rearrangement links TRBV4-2 to TRBJ2-1; D is possibly TRBD2 (5 bases). This CDR3 contains 16 residues. The germline V and J ends were trimmed by 1 base and 8 bases, with 18 bases remaining between them. CDR1 LGHNA and CDR2 YNFKEQ come from the germline V gene. The CDR3 DNA is TGTGCCAGCAGCCAAGTTCGGGAAGCCGCCAGCCATGAGCAGTTCTTC. Its protein product is CASSQVREAASHEQFF.

This clonotype was seen only once. The chain recombines TRBV5-4 with TRBJ2-1; D unclear. Germline loops: CDR1 SGHNT, CDR2 YYREEE (reference sequence). The CDR3 extends over 14 amino acids. V lost 0 bases and J 5 bases, leaving 9 bases between the germline ends. In DNA form, the CDR3 reads TGTGCCAGCAGCTTGGGGCTCCCTAACAATGAGCAGTTCTTC. This encodes CASSLGLPNNEQFF.

The chain carries TRBV20-1 and TRBJ2-1, with TRBD1 matching 9 bases. The germline V gene encodes CDR1 DFQATT and CDR2 SNEGSKA (reference sequence). This CDR3 region has 12 residues. With 5 bases clipped from V and 7 bases from J, the junction kept 3 bases outside the gene matches. CDR3 bases: TGCAGTGCTTGGGACAGGGCGAATGAGCAGTTCTTC. Translation gives CSAWDRANEQFF.

This clonotype has just one count. The chain combines TRBV7-6 with TRBJ2-1; 9 nucleotides line up with TRBD1. Germline V gives CDR1 SGHVS, CDR2 FNYEAQ. With 5 bases clipped from V and 7 bases from J, the junction kept 12 bases outside the gene matches. The CDR3 totals 16 residues. The CDR3 spells CASSPRGQGGQNEQFF. CDR3 DNA sequence: TGTGCCAGCAGCCCCCGGGGACAGGGAGGCCAGAATGAGCAGTTCTTC.

The rearrangement links TRBV30 to TRBJ1-1; possible D gene TRBD1, 6 bases. The CDR3 is 12 amino acids. CDR1 is GTSNPN, CDR2 SVGIG, per germline (reference sequence). V lost 3 bases and J lost 5, with 10 bases in between. CDR3 coding DNA: TGTGCCTGGAGAACAGGGTGGACTGAAGCTTTCTTT. This codes for CAWRTGWTEAFF.

This clonotype was detected only once. CDR3 sequence: CASSWGVVDTQYF. CDR3 bases: TGTGCCAGCAGCTGGGGGGTAGTCGATACGCAGTATTTT. The gene calls are TRBV7-3 and TRBJ2-3, with D possibly TRBD2 on 6 matching bases. Germline loops: CDR1 SGHTA, CDR2 FQGTGA. Trimming removed 4 bases at V and 6 bases at J, with 11 bases between. This CDR3 has 13 residues.